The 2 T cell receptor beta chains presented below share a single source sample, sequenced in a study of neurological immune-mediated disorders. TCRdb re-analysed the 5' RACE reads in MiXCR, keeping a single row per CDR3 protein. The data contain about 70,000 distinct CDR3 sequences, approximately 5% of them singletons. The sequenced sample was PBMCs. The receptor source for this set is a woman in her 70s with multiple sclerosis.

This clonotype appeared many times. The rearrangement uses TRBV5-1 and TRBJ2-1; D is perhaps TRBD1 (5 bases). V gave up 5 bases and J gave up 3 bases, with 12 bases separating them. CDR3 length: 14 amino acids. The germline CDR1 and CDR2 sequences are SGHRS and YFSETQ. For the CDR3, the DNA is TGCGCCAGCAGAGAGACAGATGACTACAATGAGCAGTTCTTC. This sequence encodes CASRETDDYNEQFF.

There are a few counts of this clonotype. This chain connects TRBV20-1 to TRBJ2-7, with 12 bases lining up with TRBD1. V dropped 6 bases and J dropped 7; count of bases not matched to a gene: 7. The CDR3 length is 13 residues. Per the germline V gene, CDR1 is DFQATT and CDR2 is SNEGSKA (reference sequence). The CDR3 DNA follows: TGCAGTGCAATCCGGGACAGGGGGCTTGAGCAGTACTTC. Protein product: CSAIRDRGLEQYF.